This T cell receptor beta chain derives from a study of T cell repertoires in cytomegalovirus infection. CDR3 size: 13 residues. Germline assignment: CDR1 MNHNS and CDR2 SASEGT. The V segment lost 6 bases and the J segment 4 bases; nucleotides outside the gene matches: 2. Of note for this clonotype: Its antigen is unidentified.

Using its own MiXCR run on the reads, TCRdb lists one record per CDR3 protein. The repertoire consists of 700,000 to 950,000 distinct CDR3 sequences, with approximately 29% occurring once and the leading ten covering roughly 12%. The sequence came from a human donor in good health (CMV status not recorded). Some clones in this sample may be carry-over from other donors' samples. The sequenced sample was cultured CD8+ T cells from PBMCs, obtained from culture after CMV antigen stimulation. The gene calls are TRBV6-1 and TRBJ2-1; TRBD1 aligns across 8 bases. CDR3 loop: CASRDREYNEQFF. CDR3 in DNA: TGTGCCAGCAGGGACAGGGAATACAATGAGCAGTTCTTC.